These T cell receptor beta chains were read from a single sample in a study of T cells in Graves' hyperthyroidism and ophthalmopathy. TCRdb reanalysed the multiplex PCR reads using MiXCR and keeps one entry per CDR3 protein. Of hundreds of thousands of distinct CDR3 sequences in the sample, approximately 14% were seen once. Sequenced input: blood. The receptors derive from a woman aged 18 to 35 with Graves' hyperthyroidism. CDR3s include the opening cysteine and the closing phenylalanine or tryptophan. Each record gives: J gene, V gene, D gene, clone size, CDR3 protein, CDR3 DNA. D genes are given only for firm matches. Clone sizes are given selectively: once, few, many, or a class where the clone is expanded.

j_call: TRBJ2-2; v_call: TRBV7-9; d_call: TRBD1; clone_size: .; cdr3_aa: CASSLGTVLAGELFF; cdr3_nt: TGTGCCAGCAGCTTGGGGACAGTGCTGGCCGGGGAGCTGTTTTTT
j_call: TRBJ1-2; v_call: TRBV11-2; d_call: .; clone_size: many; cdr3_aa: CASSYGWRNYGYTF; cdr3_nt: TGTGCCAGCAGTTACGGTTGGAGGAACTATGGCTACACCTTC
j_call: TRBJ2-7; v_call: TRBV12-3/TRBV12-4; d_call: .; clone_size: many; cdr3_aa: CASSPAIYEQYF; cdr3_nt: TGTGCCAGCAGCCCCGCGATCTACGAGCAGTACTTC
j_call: TRBJ2-7; v_call: TRBV27; d_call: .; clone_size: many; cdr3_aa: CASSLSSGFYEQYF; cdr3_nt: TGTGCCAGCAGTTTATCCTCGGGGTTCTACGAGCAGTACTTC
j_call: TRBJ1-2; v_call: TRBV12-3/TRBV12-4; d_call: .; clone_size: .; cdr3_aa: CASSLITKSRNYGYTF; cdr3_nt: TGTGCCAGCAGTTTAATAACAAAGTCGCGTAACTATGGCTACACCTTC
j_call: TRBJ2-3; v_call: TRBV24-1; d_call: .; clone_size: many; cdr3_aa: CATSLSGRTDTQYF; cdr3_nt: TGTGCCACCAGTCTAAGCGGCCGCACAGATACGCAGTATTTT
j_call: TRBJ1-3; v_call: TRBV9; d_call: .; clone_size: few; cdr3_aa: CASSVESGTIYF; cdr3_nt: TGTGCCAGCAGCGTAGAGTCGGGCACCATATATTTT
j_call: TRBJ2-3; v_call: TRBV12-3/TRBV12-4; d_call: .; clone_size: many; cdr3_aa: CASSDQGGTDTQYF; cdr3_nt: TGTGCCAGCAGTGACCAGGGGGGTACAGATACGCAGTATTTT
j_call: TRBJ1-2; v_call: TRBV20-1; d_call: .; clone_size: .; cdr3_aa: CSARGGDTSNYGYTF; cdr3_nt: TGCAGTGCTAGAGGGGGGGACACCTCTAACTATGGCTACACCTTC
j_call: TRBJ2-2; v_call: TRBV10-1; d_call: .; clone_size: many; cdr3_aa: CASSDAGSGELFF; cdr3_nt: TGCGCCAGCAGTGACGCAGGGTCCGGGGAGCTGTTTTTT
j_call: TRBJ2-1; v_call: TRBV24-1; d_call: TRBD2; clone_size: .; cdr3_aa: CATRAGSGREIEQFF; cdr3_nt: TGTGCCACCAGAGCTGGGAGCGGGAGAGAAATTGAGCAGTTCTTC
j_call: TRBJ2-1; v_call: TRBV28; d_call: .; clone_size: many; cdr3_aa: CASSGRADNEQFF; cdr3_nt: TGTGCCAGCAGCGGACGGGCCGACAATGAGCAGTTCTTC
j_call: TRBJ2-3; v_call: TRBV5-1; d_call: TRBD2; clone_size: .; cdr3_aa: CASSGSGMLQDTQYF; cdr3_nt: TGCGCCAGCAGCGGGAGCGGGATGCTCCAAGATACGCAGTATTTT
j_call: TRBJ2-3; v_call: TRBV3-1; d_call: .; clone_size: many; cdr3_aa: CASSQVGGRSSDTQYF; cdr3_nt: TGTGCCAGCAGCCAAGTCGGGGGCCGTTCATCGGATACGCAGTATTTT
j_call: TRBJ2-1; v_call: TRBV27; d_call: .; clone_size: .; cdr3_aa: CASSSRTVQAYNEQFF; cdr3_nt: TGTGCCAGCAGTTCCCGGACAGTGCAAGCCTACAATGAGCAGTTCTTC
j_call: TRBJ1-2; v_call: TRBV29-1; d_call: TRBD1; clone_size: once; cdr3_aa: CSAPEGDRHYGYTF; cdr3_nt: TGCAGCGCCCCAGAGGGGGACAGACACTATGGCTACACCTTC
j_call: TRBJ2-1; v_call: TRBV20-1; d_call: TRBD2; clone_size: many; cdr3_aa: CSAHSGGDSYNEQFF; cdr3_nt: TGCAGTGCCCACAGTGGGGGGGACTCCTACAATGAGCAGTTCTTC
j_call: TRBJ2-3; v_call: TRBV20-1; d_call: TRBD2; clone_size: few; cdr3_aa: CSASLTSGVADTQYF; cdr3_nt: TGCAGTGCTTCCCTGACTAGCGGGGTGGCAGATACGCAGTATTTT
j_call: TRBJ2-4; v_call: TRBV12-3/TRBV12-4; d_call: TRBD2; clone_size: .; cdr3_aa: CASSFLSGDLAKNIQYF; cdr3_nt: TGTGCCAGCAGTTTCCTTAGCGGGGATCTAGCCAAAAACATTCAGTACTTC
j_call: TRBJ2-3; v_call: TRBV20-1; d_call: .; clone_size: .; cdr3_aa: CSARVPRGGVSKDTQYF; cdr3_nt: TGCAGTGCTAGAGTCCCCCGTGGGGGCGTTAGTAAAGATACGCAGTATTTT
j_call: TRBJ1-5; v_call: TRBV6-1; d_call: .; clone_size: many; cdr3_aa: CASSEMEIQRWEPQHF; cdr3_nt: TGTGCCAGCAGTGAAATGGAGATCCAACGATGGGAGCCCCAGCATTTT
j_call: TRBJ2-2; v_call: TRBV12-3/TRBV12-4; d_call: TRBD1; clone_size: many; cdr3_aa: CASSRPRQGASGELFF; cdr3_nt: TGTGCCAGCAGCCGTCCCCGACAGGGGGCATCCGGGGAGCTGTTTTTT
j_call: TRBJ2-7; v_call: TRBV18; d_call: TRBD2; clone_size: .; cdr3_aa: CASSPLELAGSYEQYF; cdr3_nt: TGTGCCAGCTCACCACTAGAACTAGCGGGTTCCTACGAGCAGTACTTC
j_call: TRBJ2-2; v_call: TRBV2; d_call: .; clone_size: many; cdr3_aa: CASSPQEGRSTGELFF; cdr3_nt: TGTGCCAGCAGCCCGCAGGAGGGGAGGTCCACCGGGGAGCTGTTTTTT
j_call: TRBJ1-1; v_call: TRBV3-1; d_call: .; clone_size: .; cdr3_aa: CASRPNTYRDNTEAFF; cdr3_nt: TGTGCCAGCAGGCCTAATACCTACAGGGATAACACTGAAGCTTTCTTT
j_call: TRBJ1-4; v_call: TRBV4-1; d_call: .; clone_size: few; cdr3_aa: CASSQGGGNEKLFF; cdr3_nt: TGCGCCAGCAGCCAAGGTGGGGGTAATGAAAAACTGTTTTTT
j_call: TRBJ2-3; v_call: TRBV5-1; d_call: .; clone_size: many; cdr3_aa: CASSFGLSTDTQYF; cdr3_nt: TGTGCCAGCAGTTTCGGACTCAGCACAGATACGCAGTATTTT
j_call: TRBJ1-2; v_call: TRBV19; d_call: .; clone_size: many; cdr3_aa: CASLDNPGGYGYTF; cdr3_nt: TGTGCCAGTTTAGACAACCCAGGAGGCTATGGCTACACCTTC
j_call: TRBJ2-7; v_call: TRBV12-3/TRBV12-4; d_call: TRBD1; clone_size: .; cdr3_aa: CASSRGTGGMTYEQYF; cdr3_nt: TGTGCCAGCAGTAGGGGGACAGGGGGAATGACCTACGAGCAGTACTTC
j_call: TRBJ2-7; v_call: TRBV20-1; d_call: TRBD2; clone_size: many; cdr3_aa: CSAFTTSGLSYEQYF; cdr3_nt: TGCAGTGCTTTCACCACTAGCGGCCTTTCCTACGAGCAGTACTTC
j_call: TRBJ1-2; v_call: TRBV7-9; d_call: .; clone_size: many; cdr3_aa: CASSLPTRDGLGTYNYGYTF; cdr3_nt: TGTGCCAGCAGCCTTCCGACGAGGGACGGCCTGGGAACTTATAACTATGGCTACACCTTC
j_call: TRBJ2-7; v_call: TRBV12-3/TRBV12-4; d_call: TRBD1; clone_size: many; cdr3_aa: CASSLGTGPHEQYF; cdr3_nt: TGTGCCAGCAGTTTAGGGACAGGGCCCCACGAGCAGTACTTC
j_call: TRBJ1-3; v_call: TRBV3-1; d_call: .; clone_size: many; cdr3_aa: CASSQAPSSGNTIYF; cdr3_nt: TGTGCCAGCAGCCAAGCTCCCAGCTCTGGAAACACCATATATTTT
j_call: TRBJ1-5; v_call: TRBV28; d_call: TRBD1; clone_size: many; cdr3_aa: CASSSVTTGHNQPQHF; cdr3_nt: TGTGCCAGCAGTTCAGTGACGACAGGGCACAATCAGCCCCAGCATTTT
j_call: TRBJ2-1; v_call: TRBV27; d_call: .; clone_size: .; cdr3_aa: CASSPSLSYNEQFF; cdr3_nt: TGTGCCAGCAGTCCTAGCCTCTCCTACAATGAGCAGTTCTTC
j_call: TRBJ1-6; v_call: TRBV7-8; d_call: TRBD1; clone_size: many; cdr3_aa: CASSLTAGGYNSPLHF; cdr3_nt: TGTGCCAGCAGCTTAACGGCAGGGGGTTATAATTCACCCCTCCACTTT
j_call: TRBJ2-7; v_call: TRBV4-1; d_call: .; clone_size: many; cdr3_aa: CASSQVSSEQYF; cdr3_nt: TGCGCCAGCAGCCAAGTGAGCTCCGAGCAGTACTTC
j_call: TRBJ2-3; v_call: TRBV20-1; d_call: TRBD2; clone_size: many; cdr3_aa: CSAPPTGGRGGTDTQYF; cdr3_nt: TGCAGTGCTCCACCAACTGGTGGGCGGGGGGGCACAGATACGCAGTATTTT
j_call: TRBJ2-1; v_call: TRBV5-1; d_call: .; clone_size: many; cdr3_aa: CASSLGAVQNNEQFF; cdr3_nt: TGCGCCAGCAGCTTGGGGGCGGTTCAGAACAATGAGCAGTTCTTC
j_call: TRBJ2-7; v_call: TRBV28; d_call: .; clone_size: many; cdr3_aa: CASRPFGRTPYEQYF; cdr3_nt: TGTGCCAGCAGACCCTTTGGAAGGACCCCCTACGAGCAGTACTTC
j_call: TRBJ2-5; v_call: TRBV18; d_call: TRBD1; clone_size: many; cdr3_aa: CASSPSAGTGPPQYF; cdr3_nt: TGTGCCAGCTCGCCCTCCGCCGGGACAGGGCCCCCCCAGTACTTC
j_call: TRBJ2-5; v_call: TRBV24-1; d_call: .; clone_size: many; cdr3_aa: CATSDPETEETQYF; cdr3_nt: TGTGCCACCAGTGATCCTGAGACAGAAGAGACCCAGTACTTC
j_call: TRBJ2-5; v_call: TRBV24-1; d_call: TRBD1; clone_size: once; cdr3_aa: CATSEWDRGETQYF; cdr3_nt: TGTGCCACCAGTGAGTGGGACAGGGGAGAGACCCAGTACTTC
j_call: TRBJ2-4; v_call: TRBV2; d_call: .; clone_size: .; cdr3_aa: CASSGTELAKNIQYF; cdr3_nt: TGTGCCAGCAGTGGGACAGAACTAGCCAAAAACATTCAGTACTTC
j_call: TRBJ2-3; v_call: TRBV15; d_call: .; clone_size: few; cdr3_aa: CATSSGESTQYF; cdr3_nt: TGTGCCACCAGCAGTGGGGAGTCCACGCAGTATTTT
j_call: TRBJ1-1; v_call: TRBV6-1; d_call: TRBD1; clone_size: many; cdr3_aa: CASSDYRGRTEAFF; cdr3_nt: TGTGCCAGCAGTGATTACAGGGGACGGACTGAAGCTTTCTTT
j_call: TRBJ1-1; v_call: TRBV12-3/TRBV12-4; d_call: .; clone_size: few; cdr3_aa: CASSLYETYTEAFF; cdr3_nt: TGTGCCAGCAGCCTTTACGAAACCTACACTGAAGCTTTCTTT
j_call: TRBJ1-6; v_call: TRBV7-9; d_call: .; clone_size: .; cdr3_aa: CASAWGSYNSPLHF; cdr3_nt: TGTGCCAGCGCTTGGGGCTCCTATAATTCACCCCTCCACTTT
j_call: TRBJ2-3; v_call: TRBV19; d_call: TRBD2; clone_size: many; cdr3_aa: CASARLASTDTQYF; cdr3_nt: TGTGCCAGCGCTAGACTAGCGAGCACAGATACGCAGTATTTT
j_call: TRBJ2-7; v_call: TRBV18; d_call: TRBD2; clone_size: few; cdr3_aa: CASSPREGKGPPYEQYF; cdr3_nt: TGTGCCAGCTCACCACGGGAGGGTAAGGGCCCTCCTTACGAGCAGTACTTC
j_call: TRBJ1-2; v_call: TRBV4-1; d_call: TRBD1; clone_size: few; cdr3_aa: CASSPGTGGVDGYTF; cdr3_nt: TGCGCCAGCAGCCCCGGGACAGGGGGTGTGGATGGCTACACCTTC
j_call: TRBJ1-5; v_call: TRBV2; d_call: .; clone_size: many; cdr3_aa: CASSVGRANQPQHF; cdr3_nt: TGTGCCAGCAGTGTGGGCAGGGCGAATCAGCCCCAGCATTTT
j_call: TRBJ2-1; v_call: TRBV27; d_call: .; clone_size: .; cdr3_aa: CASSSWTSSYNEQFF; cdr3_nt: TGTGCCAGCAGTTCATGGACAAGCTCCTACAATGAGCAGTTCTTC
j_call: TRBJ2-4; v_call: TRBV29-1; d_call: .; clone_size: few; cdr3_aa: CSVGEGNAIQYF; cdr3_nt: TGCAGCGTTGGTGAAGGGAACGCCATTCAGTACTTC
j_call: TRBJ1-5; v_call: TRBV5-5; d_call: .; clone_size: .; cdr3_aa: CASSLVGTSDQPQHF; cdr3_nt: TGTGCCAGCAGCTTGGTTGGGACAAGCGACCAGCCCCAGCATTTT
j_call: TRBJ2-5; v_call: TRBV6-1; d_call: .; clone_size: many; cdr3_aa: CASSDRDFRDF; cdr3_nt: TGTGCCAGCAGTGATCGGGACTTCCGCGACTTC
j_call: TRBJ1-5; v_call: TRBV20-1; d_call: .; clone_size: many; cdr3_aa: CSARGGLFNQPQHF; cdr3_nt: TGCAGTGCTAGAGGTGGACTGTTCAATCAGCCCCAGCATTTT